These 6 T cell receptor beta chains came from one sample sequenced in a study of T-cell memory formation after mild COVID-19. TCRdb re-called the 5' RACE reads through MiXCR, storing one row per CDR3 protein. The data show about 450,000 distinct CDR3 sequences, 23% seen once. The specimen sequenced was PBMCs or a T cell subset sorted from them (not recorded which). These receptors were obtained from an adult woman who had mild COVID-19 (a few samples of this study predate the infection). Cell type and time point are not known.

V is TRBV6-5 and J is TRBJ1-1; D possibly corresponds to TRBD1 (6 bases). The ends were cut back, 0 bases at V and 3 bases at J, with 11 bases in the middle. The CDR3 contains 15 residues. Germline-derived CDR1 and CDR2 are MNHEY and SVGAGI. CDR3: CASSYSRQGHTEAFF. CDR3 sequence (DNA): TGTGCCAGCAGTTACTCGAGGCAGGGGCACACTGAAGCTTTCTTT.

Only a few counts were recorded for this clonotype. This rearrangement joins TRBV20-1 to TRBJ2-7; D is possibly TRBD1 (5 bases). The germline gives CDR1 DFQATT, CDR2 SNEGSKA (reference sequence). The V end lost 1 base, the J end lost 0 bases, and 13 bases lay between the germline ends. CDR3 length equals 15 residues. The DNA of the CDR3 is TGCAGTGCTAGAGTAGGCCAGGGCGGCTCCTACGAGCAGTACTTC. It yields the protein CSARVGQGGSYEQYF.

This clonotype was seen more than once but under ten times. This chain links TRBV4-2 with TRBJ2-1; the match to TRBD2 covers 7 bases. CDR1 and CDR2 from the germline V gene are LGHNA and YNFKEQ. The junction had 3 bases not matched to a gene; V was cut back by 0 bases and J by 4 bases. This CDR3 contains 15 residues. Here the CDR3 reads CASSQDGTTYNEQFF. The CDR3 DNA reads TGTGCCAGCAGCCAAGATGGGACTACTTACAATGAGCAGTTCTTC.

This chain joins TRBV2 and TRBJ2-5; maybe TRBD1 (6 bases). Germline assignment: CDR1 SNHLY and CDR2 FYNNEI. V lost 4 bases, J lost 2 bases, and 14 bases lay in between. CDR3 length: 15 residues. In nucleotides, the CDR3 is TGTGCCAGCAGTGCCCTTGGACAGCTGCAAGAGACCCAGTACTTC. Amino acids: CASSALGQLQETQYF.

The rearrangement joins TRBV20-1 to TRBJ1-1; D gene unclear. V shed 4 bases and J shed 6 bases, with 15 bases lying between them. Germline-derived CDR1 and CDR2 are DFQATT and SNEGSKA (reference sequence). This CDR3 is 13 amino acids long. CDR3 DNA: TGCAGTGCTACCCCCACTAGCGGATCTGAAGCTTTCTTT. Protein product: CSATPTSGSEAFF.

This chain links TRBV12-3 or TRBV12-4 with TRBJ2-1; TRBD1 might be the D (6 bases). V dropped 6 bases and J dropped 11 bases, with 11 bases sitting between them. The CDR3 is 11 amino acids. CDR3 loop: CASSPGTKQFF. The CDR3 coding sequence is TGTGCCAGCAGCCCAGGGACAAAGCAGTTCTTC.